The 28 T cell receptor beta chains presented below share a single source sample, sequenced in a study of CD8+ T cells in alopecia areata. Extraction of RNA preceded its reverse transcription into cDNA, which served as the sequencing template. Profiled with immunoSEQ multiplex PCR; TCRdb holds only in-frame clones, not every one. The sample includes 65,000 to 100,000 clones, roughly 50% of them seen just once. The sequenced material came from NKG2D-high CD8+ T cells sorted from blood. The receptors were gathered from a human donor with alopecia areata.

The V call is TRBV7-9, the J call TRBJ2-3; no firm D call. Germline CDR1 SEHNR, CDR2 FQNEAQ (reference sequence). Trimming pared 4 bases from V and 8 bases from J, leaving 7 bases between. The CDR3 sequence is 11 residues long. The CDR3 region has the DNA TGTGCCAGCAGCTCTAGTGGTACGCAGTATTTT. It encodes CASSSSGTQYF.

The chain links TRBV7-8 to TRBJ2-1; maybe TRBD2 (5 bases). Germline values: CDR1 SGHVS, CDR2 FQNEAQ. With 1 base removed from V and 3 bases from J, the gap between germline ends came to 10 bases. The CDR3 covers 15 residues. In DNA, the CDR3 is TGTGCCAGCAGCTTAGTGGTGAGGGACTACAATGAGCAGTTCTTC. Translated: CASSLVVRDYNEQFF.

This chain links TRBV27 with TRBJ2-5; 9 bases match TRBD2. The length of the CDR3 is 14 residues. J was trimmed by 5 bases and V by 9 bases; bases with no gene match: 10. Germline V gene sequence: CDR1 MNHEY, CDR2 SMNVEV (reference sequence). The CDR3 here is CASRPGLATETQYF. The CDR3, as DNA: TGTGCCAGTAGACCGGGACTAGCTACGGAGACCCAGTACTTC.

A few counts support this clone. The chain couples TRBV9 to TRBJ2-3, with D possibly matching TRBD2 (6 bases). CDR3 length equals 13 residues. Trimming took off 0 bases at V and 5 bases at J, with 7 bases between the two ends. Germline V gene data show CDR1 as SGDLS and CDR2 as YYNGEE. The CDR3 sequence is CASSVGTIDTQYF. CDR3 coding DNA: TGTGCCAGCAGCGTAGGGACTATAGATACGCAGTATTTT.

This clone was detected only a few times. CDR3 sequence: CAWNPVLTYEQYF. Written as DNA, the CDR3 is TGTGCCTGGAACCCAGTTTTGACCTACGAGCAGTACTTC. This rearrangement joins TRBV30 to TRBJ2-7; D unclear. Trimming removed 4 bases from V and 2 bases from J, with 12 bases in between. Per germline, CDR1 GTSNPN and CDR2 SVGIG (reference sequence). The CDR3 runs to 13 residues.

This chain joins TRBV6-1 and TRBJ2-1; D might be TRBD1 (6 bases). Trimming took off 10 bases at V and 8 bases at J, with 15 bases between the two ends. CDR3 length: 12 amino acids. Germline V gives CDR1 MNHNS, CDR2 SASEGT. Here the CDR3 DNA reads TGTGCCACCAAGGACAGTAGCCATGAGCAGTTCTTC. Translating gives CATKDSSHEQFF.

The chain couples TRBV27 to TRBJ1-6; no clear D. Trimming pared 6 bases from V and 0 bases from J, leaving 6 bases between. CDR3 length: 14 residues. Germline CDR1 is MNHEY and CDR2 is SMNVEV (reference sequence). CDR3 protein: CASRASSYNSPLHF. Written as DNA, the CDR3 is TGTGCCAGCAGAGCGAGCTCCTATAATTCACCCCTCCACTTT.

The chain combines TRBV5-4 with TRBJ2-1, with D possibly TRBD2 on 7 matching bases. Per germline, CDR1 SGHNT and CDR2 YYREEE (reference sequence). Trimming left V 4 bases short and J 0 bases short, with 11 bases between. The CDR3 covers 15 residues. The CDR3 nucleotides read TGTGCCAGCAGCGGGGGCGGGAGCTCCTACAATGAGCAGTTCTTC. The encoded protein is CASSGGGSSYNEQFF.

The V call is TRBV6-5, the J call TRBJ2-7; 7 nucleotides align to TRBD1. The CDR3 sequence is 13 residues long. Germline CDR1 MNHEY, CDR2 SVGAGI. V lost 6 bases and J lost 2; bases outside the gene matches: 4. The CDR3 DNA is TGTGCCAGCAGGGACAGGACCACCTACGAGCAGTACTTC. Translating it yields CASRDRTTYEQYF.

This clone was found a few times. The chain recombines TRBV2 with TRBJ2-5; D is ambiguous. CDR1 and CDR2 (germline): SNHLY, FYNNEI. V dropped 7 bases and J dropped 2 bases, with 11 bases sitting between them. CDR3 size: 13 residues. DNA for the CDR3: TGTGCCAGCACCCACCGATCGCAAGAGACCCAGTACTTC. It translates to CASTHRSQETQYF.

The V call is TRBV29-1, the J call TRBJ2-1, with TRBD2 matching over 7 bases. V was clipped by 0 bases and J by 7 bases; unmatched bases: 3. This CDR3 is 13 amino acids long. Germline CDR1 reads SQVTM; CDR2 reads ANQGSEA. DNA for the CDR3: TGCAGCGTTGAAGACGGACTAGAAAATGAGCAGTTCTTC. Translating gives CSVEDGLENEQFF.

This clone occurred a few times. The chain couples TRBV28 to TRBJ1-2; no firm D call. Germline V gene lookup returns CDR1 MDHEN and CDR2 SYDVKM. The CDR3 loop spans 14 amino acids. V was shortened by 1 base and J by 7 bases, with 13 bases between the two germline ends. The CDR3 nucleotides are TGTGCCAGCAGTTTATTGAGGGAATTGTGTGGCTACACCTTC. Its protein product is CASSLLRELCGYTF.

This chain links TRBV29-1 with TRBJ1-1; 7 bases are shared with TRBD1. The CDR3 length is 12 residues. Germline V gene data show CDR1 as SQVTM and CDR2 as ANQGSEA. The junction had 1 base not matched to a gene; V was cut back by 2 bases and J by 4 bases. In nucleotides, the CDR3 is TGCAGCGTTGAACAGGGGGGCACTGAAGCTTTCTTT. Translating it yields CSVEQGGTEAFF.

This chain connects TRBV5-6 to TRBJ2-2; D is uncertain. This CDR3 spans 13 amino acids. With 0 bases removed from V and 6 bases from J, the gap between germline ends came to 6 bases. The germline V gene has CDR1 SGHDT and CDR2 YYEEEE. As DNA, the CDR3 is TGTGCCAGCAGCTTGGTGGGATCCGGGGAGCTGTTTTTT. Protein: CASSLVGSGELFF.

A few counts support this clone. The gene calls are TRBV25-1 and TRBJ1-2; no clear D. From germline, CDR1 is MGHDK and CDR2 SYGVNS. The CDR3 length is 11 residues. Trimming took 8 bases from V and 8 from J, leaving 12 bases between them. In DNA, the CDR3 is TGTGCCAGCGGGTCTGAATGGGGCTACACCTTC. The encoded protein is CASGSEWGYTF.

The V gene is TRBV29-1, the J gene TRBJ2-7, with D possibly being TRBD2 (5 bases). From germline, CDR1 is SQVTM and CDR2 ANQGSEA. V lost 4 bases and J lost 3, with 13 bases in between. The CDR3 loop spans 13 amino acids. CDR3 nucleotides: TGCAGCGTTGCGGGATTAAAGTTCTACGAGCAGTACTTC. Translating it yields CSVAGLKFYEQYF.

This chain connects TRBV11-2 to TRBJ2-5; no firm D call. CDR3 size: 14 residues. Germline CDR1 and CDR2: SGHAT and FQNNGV. V was clipped by 1 base and J by 1 base, with 7 bases between them. The CDR3 protein is CASSLGWGQETQYF. The CDR3 DNA reads as TGTGCCAGCAGCTTAGGATGGGGCCAAGAGACCCAGTACTTC.

The genes are TRBV28 and TRBJ2-1, with D perhaps TRBD1 (6 bases). Trimming left V 5 bases short and J 10 bases short, with 9 bases between. From germline, CDR1 is MDHEN and CDR2 SYDVKM. CDR3 length: 11 amino acids. CDR3 nucleotide sequence: TGTGCCAGCAGTCCCGACAGGGAGCAGTTCTTC. Its protein is CASSPDREQFF.

This chain uses TRBV29-1 with TRBJ2-7; 9 bases line up with TRBD1. CDR3 length: 16 residues. Per the germline V gene, CDR1 is SQVTM and CDR2 is ANQGSEA. V shed 4 bases, J shed 5 bases, and the junction held 15 bases outside the gene matches. The CDR3 loop is CSVGGPEDRGTDEQYF. In DNA form, the CDR3 reads TGCAGCGTTGGTGGGCCGGAGGACAGGGGTACGGACGAGCAGTACTTC.

This chain uses TRBV4-2 with TRBJ2-7; tentative D call: TRBD2 (6 bases). The CDR3 length is 16 residues. Germline assignment: CDR1 LGHNA and CDR2 YNFKEQ. V was clipped by 1 base and J by 2 bases, with 15 bases between them. The CDR3 reads CASSQGDGPGAYEQYF. The CDR3 region has the DNA TGTGCCAGCAGCCAAGGGGACGGACCGGGGGCCTACGAGCAGTACTTC.

This chain links TRBV2 with TRBJ1-4; 10 nucleotides line up with TRBD1. The length of the CDR3 is 14 residues. V gave up 4 bases and J gave up 7 bases; unmatched junction bases: 3. Germline CDR1 reads SNHLY; CDR2 reads FYNNEI. The CDR3 DNA sequence: TGTGCCAGCAGTGGACAGGGGGCCGGTGAAAAACTGTTTTTT. This translates into CASSGQGAGEKLFF.

This sequence joins TRBV4-1 and TRBJ2-7; no reliable D call. CDR3 length equals 13 residues. The germline V gene encodes CDR1 MGHRA and CDR2 YSYEKL. V lost 1 base and J lost 2, with 6 bases in between. The CDR3 region is CASSQVSAYEQYF. For the CDR3, the DNA is TGCGCCAGCAGCCAAGTGTCGGCCTACGAGCAGTACTTC.

The chain joins TRBV29-1 to TRBJ2-7; possibly TRBD2 for D (6 bases). CDR1 is SQVTM, CDR2 ANQGSEA, per germline. The CDR3 length is 10 residues. V was shortened by 3 bases and J by 6 bases, with 6 bases between the two germline ends. CDR3 in DNA: TGCAGCGTTGAGGGGGGCGAGCAGTACTTC. As protein: CSVEGGEQYF.

The J gene is TRBJ1-2, the V gene TRBV4-1; D not certain. This CDR3 has 15 amino acids. Germline-derived CDR1 and CDR2 are MGHRA and YSYEKL. Between the trimmed V and J ends, which lost 2 bases and 0 bases, there was a span of 10 bases. This CDR3 reads CASSQLNGANYGYTF. In nucleotides, the CDR3 is TGCGCCAGCAGCCAACTCAACGGAGCTAACTATGGCTACACCTTC.

This clone came up a few times. The chain combines TRBV6-6 with TRBJ2-7; D gene unclear. CDR3 length: 14 residues. Trimming shortened V by 2 bases and J by 2 bases, and 10 bases separated the two germline ends. In germline, CDR1 is MNHNY, CDR2 SVGAGI (reference sequence). CDR3 region: CASSYTELAYEQYF. The DNA for the CDR3 is TGTGCCAGCAGTTACACGGAATTGGCCTACGAGCAGTACTTC.

Remarks on this clone: The sample has other DNA sequences that encode this CDR3 too. V usage is TRBV5-4 and J usage is TRBJ2-7; D remains ambiguous. The CDR3 is made up of 11 amino acids. The germline V and J ends were trimmed by 0 bases and 6 bases, with 4 bases remaining between them. The germline V gene has CDR1 SGHNT and CDR2 YYREEE (reference sequence). CDR3 in DNA: TGTGCCAGCAGCTTGGGTGGCGAGCAGTACTTC. It yields the protein CASSLGGEQYF. Variable domain in full (rest from reference TRBV5-4 and TRBJ2-7): ETGVTQSPTHLIKTRGQQVTLRCSSQSGHNTVSWYQQALGQGPQFIFQYYREEENGRGNFPPRFSGLQFPNYSSELNVNALELDDSALYLCASSLGGEQYFGPGTRLTVT.

This chain uses TRBV6-5 with TRBJ2-7; D is unresolved. The V end lost 5 bases, the J end lost 3 bases, and 2 bases lay between the germline ends. There are 10 residues in the CDR3. CDR1 and CDR2 (germline): MNHEY, SVGAGI. DNA of the CDR3: TGTGCCAGCAGTGACTACGAGCAGTACTTC. This sequence encodes CASSDYEQYF.

The chain couples TRBV5-6 to TRBJ2-3; no clear D. V was cut by 6 bases and J by 4 bases, with 9 bases left in between. This CDR3 spans 12 amino acids. CDR1 and CDR2 (germline): SGHDT, YYEEEE. In nucleotides, the CDR3 is TGTGCCAGCAACTCCGAGGCAGATACGCAGTATTTT. It codes for CASNSEADTQYF.